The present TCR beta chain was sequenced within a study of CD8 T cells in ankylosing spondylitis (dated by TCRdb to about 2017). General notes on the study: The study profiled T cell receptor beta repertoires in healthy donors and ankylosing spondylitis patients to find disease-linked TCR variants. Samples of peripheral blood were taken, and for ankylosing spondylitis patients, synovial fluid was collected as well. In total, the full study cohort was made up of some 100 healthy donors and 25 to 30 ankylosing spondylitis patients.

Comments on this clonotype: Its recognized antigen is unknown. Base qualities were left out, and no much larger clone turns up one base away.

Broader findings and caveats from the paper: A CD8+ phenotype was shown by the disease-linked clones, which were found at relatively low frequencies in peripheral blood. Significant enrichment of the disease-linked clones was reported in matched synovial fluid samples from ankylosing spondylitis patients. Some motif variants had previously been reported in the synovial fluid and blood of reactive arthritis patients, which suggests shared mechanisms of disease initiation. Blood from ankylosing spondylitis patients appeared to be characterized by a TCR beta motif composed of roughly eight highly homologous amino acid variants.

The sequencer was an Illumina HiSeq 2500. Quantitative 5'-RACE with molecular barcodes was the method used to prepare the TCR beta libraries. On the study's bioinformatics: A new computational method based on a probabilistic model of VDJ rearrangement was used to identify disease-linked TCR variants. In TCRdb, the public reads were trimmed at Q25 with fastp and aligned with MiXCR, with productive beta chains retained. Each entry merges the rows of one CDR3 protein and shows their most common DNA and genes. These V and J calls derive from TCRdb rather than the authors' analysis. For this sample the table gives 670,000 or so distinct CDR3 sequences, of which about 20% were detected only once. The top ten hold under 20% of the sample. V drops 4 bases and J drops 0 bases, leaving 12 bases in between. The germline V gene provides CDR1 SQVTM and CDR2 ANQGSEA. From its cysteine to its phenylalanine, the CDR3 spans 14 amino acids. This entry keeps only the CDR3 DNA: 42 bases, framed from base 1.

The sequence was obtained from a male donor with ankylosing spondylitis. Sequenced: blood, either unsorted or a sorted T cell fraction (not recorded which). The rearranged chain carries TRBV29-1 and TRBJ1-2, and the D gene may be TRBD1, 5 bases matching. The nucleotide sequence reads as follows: TGCAGCGTTGTCAGGGTTTCTCCTAACTATGGCTACACCTTC. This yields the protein CSVVRVSPNYGYTF.